A selection of T cell receptor beta chains follows, all from one sample in a study of CD8 T cells in Susac syndrome. In TCRdb, the immunoSEQ multiplex PCR reads were re-called with MiXCR into one record per CDR3 protein. The table has 200,000 to 250,000 distinct CDR3 sequences, approximately 94% seen once. The sample consisted of CD4+ T cells from PBMCs. The receptors were sampled from a human donor with Susac syndrome. CDR3s include the opening cysteine and the closing phenylalanine or tryptophan. The D gene is left open where the match is weak. Rows give clone size only sometimes, using once, few, many, or a class for an expanded clone.

cdr3_nt cdr3_aa j_call d_call v_call clone_size
TGCGCCAGCAGCTTGGCCCAGGGAGGGAACATTCAGTACTTC CASSLAQGGNIQYF TRBJ2-4 TRBD2 TRBV5-1 -
TGTGCCAGCAGTTACAGGGAGGGGTACCTGCTGAACACTGAAGCTTTCTTT CASSYREGYLLNTEAFF TRBJ1-1 - TRBV6-5 once
TGTGCCAGCAGTTTATCGAGGGGCAGGGACGAGCAGTACTTC CASSLSRGRDEQYF TRBJ2-7 - TRBV12-3/TRBV12-4 -
TGTGCCTGGAGTGTACGGACAGGGGGAGTCCGGGATACGCAGTATTTT CAWSVRTGGVRDTQYF TRBJ2-3 TRBD1 TRBV30 -
TGTGCCAGCAGCTTGGGGCGAACAGCGAATGGCTACACCTTC CASSLGRTANGYTF TRBJ1-2 - TRBV5-8 once
TGTGCCAGCAGCGAGGGGGTAGCGGGGCAGCCAGATACGCAGTATTTT CASSEGVAGQPDTQYF TRBJ2-3 TRBD2 TRBV7-2 -
TGTGCCAGCAGCCCTCGGACCGTCCCTACTGAAGCTTTCTTT CASSPRTVPTEAFF TRBJ1-1 - TRBV7-2 -
TGTGCCAGCAGCTGGGACTCTATCTACGAGCAGTACTTC CASSWDSIYEQYF TRBJ2-7 - TRBV6-2/TRBV6-3 -
TGTGCCAGCGGGCTCTCGGGGCCCTACGAGCAGTACTTC CASGLSGPYEQYF TRBJ2-7 - TRBV11-2 -
TGTGCCAGCAGTGAGGGCACAGGGGGCTCTGGGGCCAACGTCCTGACTTTC CASSEGTGGSGANVLTF TRBJ2-6 TRBD1 TRBV6-4 -
TGCAGTGCTGCTCAGGATGAAAAACTGTTTTTT CSAAQDEKLFF TRBJ1-4 - TRBV20-1 -
TGTGCCACCAGCGGGGGGACCAACAATGAGCAGTTCTTC CATSGGTNNEQFF TRBJ2-1 TRBD2 TRBV24-1 -
TGTGCCAGCAGCTTGATGGGACAGCTCGCGGACACGCAGTATTTT CASSLMGQLADTQYF TRBJ2-3 TRBD1 TRBV11-2 -
TGCAGTGCTAGTGACCCGGGACAGGGGTCCGACGAGCAGTACTTC CSASDPGQGSDEQYF TRBJ2-7 TRBD1 TRBV20-1 -
TGCGCCAGCAGCAGGAGTCGGTCAGCCAACGAAAAACTGTTTTTT CASSRSRSANEKLFF TRBJ1-4 - TRBV5-1 -
TGTGCCAGCACCCTTAGAAGGGGGGGCCAAGAGACCCAGTACTTC CASTLRRGGQETQYF TRBJ2-5 - TRBV7-9 -
TGCAGCCTCCTAACGGGTAGGGGCACAGATACGCAGTATTTT CSLLTGRGTDTQYF TRBJ2-3 - TRBV29-1 -
TGTGCCAGCGGATTCGGACTTAAAGGGGGCGGCGGGGAGCTGTTTTTT CASGFGLKGGGGELFF TRBJ2-2 TRBD1 TRBV27 -
TGTGCCAGCAGCCTAACCCTAACGCGGAAGACCCAGTACTTC CASSLTLTRKTQYF TRBJ2-5 - TRBV5-4 -
TGTGCCAGCAGAGGACAGGGCTCAGATACGCAGTATTTT CASRGQGSDTQYF TRBJ2-3 TRBD1 TRBV3-1 -
TGTGCCTGGAGTTTTGGGGGCACGGGCAATCAGCCCCAGCATTTT CAWSFGGTGNQPQHF TRBJ1-5 - TRBV30 -
TGTGCCAGCAGCTCCCTCGAGGGGAGGTCAGAGACCCAGTACTTC CASSSLEGRSETQYF TRBJ2-5 - TRBV11-2 few
TGTGCCAGCAGCAGAATTTTTGGCAGAGAGACCCAGTACTTC CASSRIFGRETQYF TRBJ2-5 - TRBV5-6 -
TGTGCCAGCGCGTCCGAGGCGAATAACTATGGCTACACCTTC CASASEANNYGYTF TRBJ1-2 - TRBV9 -
TGTGCCAGCAGCGGCCGGGACAGCCCAGATACGCAGTATTTT CASSGRDSPDTQYF TRBJ2-3 TRBD1 TRBV7-9 -
TGTGCCAGCAGTTTTAACTCCGATGGCTACACCTTC CASSFNSDGYTF TRBJ1-2 - TRBV12-3/TRBV12-4 once
TGCAGCGTTGAGGAGTTCGGTGGCTACACCTTC CSVEEFGGYTF TRBJ1-2 - TRBV29-1 -
TGTGCCAGCAGCCAAGAGTTGATTAACGATGAGCAGTTCTTC CASSQELINDEQFF TRBJ2-1 - TRBV14 -
TGTGCCAGCAGTGATTACAGGGGGCTCACAGATACGCAGTATTTT CASSDYRGLTDTQYF TRBJ2-3 TRBD1 TRBV25-1 -
TGTGCCAGCAGCCTAAACGACAGGGAGGGAGAGACCCAGTACTTC CASSLNDREGETQYF TRBJ2-5 - TRBV7-9 -
TGTGCCAGCAGCTTGGGGCAGCGGGGGGACAACAATGAGCAGTTCTTC CASSLGQRGDNNEQFF TRBJ2-1 TRBD2 TRBV7-3 -
TGTGCCAGCAGCTTGATAGGGAATAGGTACGAGCAGTACTTC CASSLIGNRYEQYF TRBJ2-7 - TRBV5-4 -
TGCAGCGCTGGACAGACCTACAATGAGCAGTTCTTC CSAGQTYNEQFF TRBJ2-1 - TRBV29-1 -
TGTGCCAGTAGTACCTCTGGGGGAATGGTCCACGAGCAGTACTTC CASSTSGGMVHEQYF TRBJ2-7 - TRBV19 -
TGCAGCGTCCAACAGGGGGGGAACACTGAAGCTTTCTTT CSVQQGGNTEAFF TRBJ1-1 TRBD1 TRBV29-1 -
TGCAGTGCTAGAGTCCCGGGACAGGGAGCCTCGGGAGGCTACACCTTC CSARVPGQGASGGYTF TRBJ1-2 TRBD1 TRBV20-1 -
TGCGCCAGCAGTTCGGACTTCCTCCTGGACACCGGGGAGCTGTTTTTT CASSSDFLLDTGELFF TRBJ2-2 - TRBV5-1 -
TGCGCCAGCTCGGGGGGAACCAACACCGGGGAGCTGTTTTTT CASSGGTNTGELFF TRBJ2-2 TRBD2 TRBV5-1 -
TGTGCCAGCAGCCGAGACAGGGGGCAAGACAATGAGCAGTTCTTC CASSRDRGQDNEQFF TRBJ2-1 TRBD1 TRBV11-2 -
TGTGCTAGCAGCTTAAACCCGGATGAGACCCAGTACTTC CASSLNPDETQYF TRBJ2-5 - TRBV7-7 few